This T cell receptor (beta chain) came from a study of T cells in Graves' hyperthyroidism and ophthalmopathy. General study findings and limits: Ophthalmopathy was predicted by the model a median of approximately 6 months ahead of onset.

Turning to this clonotype: Its antigen is unknown.

The TCR beta CDR3 regions underwent amplification using RNA transcripts as the source. An initial round of RT-PCR targeting the TCR CDR3 relied on the HTBI primer set. TCRdb reprocessed the multiplex PCR reads via MiXCR and lists one record per CDR3 protein. The sample shows around 240,000 distinct CDR3 sequences, roughly 15% of them seen only once. V trimming: 0 bases; J trimming: 2 bases; junction bases outside the gene matches: 9. Germline values: CDR1 LGHDT, CDR2 YNNKEL (reference sequence). CDR3 length: 18 residues. Sequences were obtained from blood. V usage is TRBV3-1 and J usage is TRBJ2-3; the match to TRBD2 covers 9 bases. This clonotype originated in a woman between 35 and 50 years old with Graves' hyperthyroidism that later progressed to Graves' ophthalmopathy. In DNA, the CDR3 is TGTGCCAGCAGCCAAGACACCCGAGCTAGCGGGATCACAGATACGCAGTATTTT. Residues: CASSQDTRASGITDTQYF.